This T cell receptor beta chain stems from a study of human T cells and chemical hapten exposure (dated by TCRdb to the early 2020s). With regard to the full study: For sensitization, 2% DPC in acetone was applied to a 2 cm by 2 cm area of upper inner arm skin. Throughout the study period of 20 to 30 weeks, patients also received therapeutic DPC doses to the scalp every week. Patch testing was done on the upper back using Finn chambers containing 0.01% DPC, and results were scored after 6 days according to International Contact Dermatitis Research Group standards. Most of the patients in the cohort were female, and the cohort covered alopecia areata with under or over 50% scalp involvement, alopecia totalis and alopecia universalis. Libraries were combined into a pool for sequencing, and differences in TCR yield between samples came mainly from small differences in library volumes within the pool. This study followed changes in the peripheral blood TCR repertoire in vivo during primary and secondary sensitization of alopecia patients to the hapten diphenylcyclopropenone (DPC). Blood samples were taken from patients before sensitization (week 0) and at 2, 6 and about 24 weeks after DPC sensitization. Blood for TCR sequencing was provided by twenty-nine alopecia patients at one to four time points (pre-sensitization, 2, 6 and 24 weeks).

Reading from cysteine to phenylalanine, the CDR3 counts 12 amino acids. Just CDR3 DNA is preserved here, 36 bases in frame from base 1. CDR1 and CDR2 (LGHDT, YNNKEL) derive from the germline V gene (reference sequence). Trimming at the junction amounts to 3 bases on V and 5 bases on J, and the germline ends lie 8 bases apart. The time point label corresponds to: patch test 1, 2 weeks after DPC sensitization. The treatment or condition label of this sample denotes: therapeutic diphenylcyclopropenone sensitization with weekly scalp DPC. At every patch-test visit, the blood draw took place before the patch test was put on. Eligible patients were aged 18 to 70, diagnosed with alopecia, deemed suitable for DPC therapy, and excluded if pregnant. Total RNA was extracted from unfractionated whole blood collected in Tempus Blood RNA tubes. Library creation used RACE. The sample was run on a NextSeq 500. Library preparation attached unique molecular identifiers to individual cDNA molecules for quantitative, reproducible TCR counting. Both TCR alpha and TCR beta chains were sequenced from each blood RNA sample. The original pipeline was this. A median of around 100,000 TCRs per sample was observed, with a range of about 23,224 to 700,000. The Decombinator software suite was used to annotate V, J and CDR3 in the TCR reads. For PS versus PT1 abundance plots, all samples were subsampled to the same number of TCRs (28,000). Expanded TCRs were defined as absent before sensitization and observed at least eight times at the 2-week time point. Using fastp trimming at Q25 and MiXCR clonotype assembly, TCRdb reanalyzed the public sequencing data and kept in-frame beta chains. Identical CDR3 proteins give one entry, which carries the most common genes and DNA. These V and J calls derive from TCRdb rather than the authors' analysis. For this sample the table gives 180,000 or so distinct CDR3 sequences, of which roughly 14% were detected only once. Of the sample, 1.5% to 2% falls within the top ten clones.

Worth noting for this clonotype: The specificity of this receptor is unknown. Nothing much larger sits one base from this clone, and base qualities are not available.

Here is what the overall study found, with its caveats: Because all patients had alopecia, a presumed autoimmune disease, the immune response of the patients might differ from that of healthy individuals. A positive correlation was found between the number of PT1 expanded TCRs and patch test score, with significance reached at thresholds 8, 16 and 32 but not 4. After repeated subsampling, changes were observed in the strength of the expansion versus patch-test correlation and in the threshold at which the correlation became significant. Significantly more large CDR3 similarity clusters were formed by expanded TCRs than by pre-sensitization or healthy control sets, consistent with antigen-driven responses. No change with DPC sensitization was found in the number of TCRs above 1 in 1000 frequency, and no evidence of global repertoire structure alterations was found.

This TCR was sampled from a woman aged 25-40 years with alopecia areata. Some clones in this sample may be carry-over from other donors' samples. The rearranged chain carries TRBV3-1 and TRBJ2-7; the D segment cannot be called with confidence. Sequenced material: whole blood, taken in connection with sensitization to the hapten diphenylcyclopropenone (DPC). The CDR3 has the sequence CASSQASNEQYF. The sequenced DNA: TGTGCCAGCAGCCAGGCCTCTAACGAGCAGTACTTC.